This is a list of T cell receptor beta chains from one sample in a study of cytomegalovirus exposure and HLA in healthy donors. The method was immunoSEQ multiplex PCR; TCRdb's version includes in-frame clones alone and lacks a portion of them. The sample holds a few hundred thousand clones, about nine tenths seen once. Input material: PBMCs. These receptor sequences come from a woman aged 18-29 years in good health and CMV-seronegative. Both conserved end residues are part of each CDR3. Each record gives: clone size, J gene, V gene, D gene, CDR3 protein, CDR3 DNA. A D gene is named only where the DNA matches it firmly. Size is omitted from some rows. Given values are once, few, many or a class for expanded clones.

>few|TRBJ2-7|TRBV18|TRBD2
CASSLGRDSYEQYF
TGTGCCAGCTCACTAGGGAGGGACTCCTACGAGCAGTACTTC
>-|TRBJ1-2|TRBV28|-
CASIPALGSGYGYTF
TGTGCCAGCATCCCTGCACTGGGCTCAGGCTATGGCTACACCTTC
>-|TRBJ2-2|TRBV28|TRBD2
CASSPSYGLAGVWVNTGELFF
TGTGCCAGCAGCCCCTCCTATGGACTAGCGGGAGTATGGGTGAACACCGGGGAGCTGTTTTTT
>-|TRBJ2-2|TRBV5-1|TRBD2
CASSLAILAGGTGELFF
TGCGCCAGCAGCTTGGCCATACTAGCGGGAGGCACCGGGGAGCTGTTTTTT
>-|TRBJ2-3|TRBV19|TRBD2
CASSTQGVKRGSTDTQYF
TGTGCCAGTAGTACCCAAGGAGTCAAGCGGGGTAGCACAGATACGCAGTATTTT
>once|TRBJ2-3|TRBV6-1|-
CAARREIADTQYF
TGTGCCGCTCGCCGGGAGATCGCAGATACGCAGTATTTT
>-|TRBJ2-1|TRBV5-1|TRBD2
CASSWGLAGANEQFF
TGCGCCAGCAGCTGGGGACTAGCGGGAGCAAATGAGCAGTTCTTC
>-|TRBJ1-2|TRBV7-9|TRBD1
CASSLRTGGSYGYTF
TGTGCCAGCAGCTTAAGGACAGGGGGATCCTATGGCTACACCTTC
>-|TRBJ1-5|TRBV7-8|-
CASSFEGDYDQPQHF
TGTGCCAGCAGCTTTGAGGGGGACTACGATCAGCCCCAGCATTTT
>-|TRBJ2-7|TRBV6-6|-
CASSYGEGPEQYF
TGTGCCAGCAGTTACGGAGAGGGTCCGGAGCAGTACTTC
>-|TRBJ1-1|TRBV27|-
CASKKTGNTEAFF
TGTGCCAGCAAAAAAACAGGGAACACTGAAGCTTTCTTT
>-|TRBJ1-2|TRBV4-2|-
CASSQVDPGESYGYTF
TGTGCCAGCAGCCAAGTAGATCCAGGGGAAAGCTATGGCTACACCTTC
>-|TRBJ1-3|TRBV6-5|-
CASSTDSSGNTIYF
TGTGCCAGCAGTACCGACAGCTCTGGAAACACCATATATTTT
>-|TRBJ1-2|TRBV9|-
CASSSARGYTF
TGTGCCAGCAGCTCCGCGCGTGGCTACACCTTC
>-|TRBJ2-7|TRBV4-2|-
CASSQDPGQGYHEQYF
TGTGCCAGCAGCCAAGATCCAGGCCAGGGTTATCACGAGCAGTACTTC
>-|TRBJ2-1|TRBV9|TRBD1
CASSAGQGVYNEQFF
TGTGCCAGCAGCGCCGGACAGGGGGTCTACAATGAGCAGTTCTTC
>-|TRBJ2-1|TRBV7-6|TRBD2
CASTKGLAGVDEQFF
TGTGCCAGCACCAAAGGACTAGCGGGAGTGGATGAGCAGTTCTTC
>-|TRBJ2-7|TRBV28|TRBD2
CASSSGTYEQYF
TGTGCCAGCAGTAGCGGGACCTACGAGCAGTACTTC
>-|TRBJ2-5|TRBV28|TRBD1
CASSYIGQGKETQYF
TGTGCCAGCAGTTACATCGGACAGGGAAAAGAGACCCAGTACTTC
>-|TRBJ2-7|TRBV4-1|-
CASSQAGVVEQYF
TGCGCCAGCAGCCAAGCAGGGGTGGTCGAGCAGTACTTC
>-|TRBJ2-5|TRBV6-6|TRBD2
CASSIRAGEAETQYF
TGTGCCAGCAGTATTAGGGCGGGAGAGGCGGAGACCCAGTACTTC
>-|TRBJ1-2|TRBV15|-
CATSRSPGQTYGYTF
TGTGCCACCAGCAGAAGCCCGGGACAAACCTATGGCTACACCTTC
>-|TRBJ2-7|TRBV19|TRBD2
CASSSLAGAVREQYF
TGTGCCAGTAGTTCACTAGCGGGAGCTGTCCGCGAGCAGTACTTC
>-|TRBJ1-4|TRBV7-7|-
CASSAQPVTSGEKLFF
TGTGCTAGCAGCGCTCAGCCCGTCACCTCGGGTGAAAAACTGTTTTTT
>-|TRBJ2-2|TRBV5-6|TRBD2
CASSIGTSGTGELFF
TGTGCCAGCAGCATTGGGACTAGCGGGACCGGGGAGCTGTTTTTT
>-|TRBJ2-7|TRBV23-1|-
CASSQSYEQYF
TGCGCCAGCAGTCAGAGCTACGAGCAGTACTTC
>few|TRBJ2-7|TRBV7-2|-
CASRLGQAGGNEQYF
TGTGCCAGCAGACTCGGACAGGCGGGCGGGAACGAGCAGTACTTC
>-|TRBJ1-3|TRBV5-1|-
CASSLASSGNTIYF
TGCGCCAGCAGCTTGGCGAGCTCTGGAAACACCATATATTTT
>few|TRBJ1-2|TRBV14|-
CASSQDRGLNYGYTF
TGTGCCAGCAGCCAAGACAGGGGCCTTAACTATGGCTACACCTTC
>-|TRBJ1-5|TRBV11-2|TRBD1
CASSSYSGGGQPQHF
TGTGCCAGCAGCTCCTACTCAGGGGGAGGTCAGCCCCAGCATTTT
>-|TRBJ1-2|TRBV4-3|-
CASSQEVWTEGLNGYTF
TGCGCCAGCAGCCAAGAGGTCTGGACAGAGGGACTAAATGGCTACACCTTC
>few|TRBJ2-3|TRBV2|-
CASRDTSTDTQYF
TGTGCCAGCAGGGACACTAGCACAGATACGCAGTATTTT
>-|TRBJ2-7|TRBV12-5|TRBD1
CASGLAPGTVSYEQYF
TGTGCTAGTGGTTTGGCCCCCGGGACAGTCTCCTACGAGCAGTACTTC
>-|TRBJ1-5|TRBV6-1|-
CASSEQSGDQPQHF
TGTGCCAGCAGTGAGCAATCAGGGGATCAGCCCCAGCATTTT
>-|TRBJ2-7|TRBV29-1|-
CSVVGGTYYEQYF
TGCAGCGTTGTAGGCGGGACCTACTACGAGCAGTACTTC
>-|TRBJ2-1|TRBV11-2|TRBD2
CASSLGLAGTQSSYNEQFF
TGTGCCAGCAGCTTGGGACTAGCGGGAACCCAGAGCTCCTACAATGAGCAGTTCTTC
>-|TRBJ2-7|TRBV28|-
CASSSTTKGANEQYF
TGTGCCAGCAGTTCAACCACCAAGGGAGCAAACGAGCAGTACTTC
>-|TRBJ2-3|TRBV5-4|-
CASNNLAGDTQYF
TGTGCCAGCAACAATTTGGCCGGGGATACGCAGTATTTT
>-|TRBJ2-7|TRBV9|TRBD2
CASSVELAETYEQYF
TGTGCCAGCAGCGTAGAACTAGCGGAGACCTACGAGCAGTACTTC
>few|TRBJ1-1|TRBV19|TRBD1
CASSIWTGLNEAFF
TGTGCCAGTAGTATTTGGACAGGGCTAAATGAAGCTTTCTTT
>-|TRBJ1-1|TRBV28|-
CASSFSPYGMNTEAFF
TGTGCCAGCAGTTTTTCGCCTTACGGGATGAACACTGAAGCTTTCTTT
>-|TRBJ2-1|TRBV4-1|TRBD2
CASSQTRDRPGLAGGGNEQFF
TGCGCCAGCAGCCAAACCCGGGACAGGCCTGGACTAGCGGGAGGGGGCAATGAGCAGTTCTTC
>-|TRBJ1-3|TRBV7-7|-
CASSETGGNTIYF
TGTGCCAGCAGCGAAACAGGGGGAAACACCATATATTTT
>many|TRBJ2-5|TRBV7-2|TRBD1
CASSPLGTGFVNQETQYF
TGTGCCAGCAGCCCATTAGGGACAGGGTTCGTAAACCAAGAGACCCAGTACTTC
>once|TRBJ1-5|TRBV7-2|TRBD1
CASSSGTGMNQPQHF
TGTGCCAGCAGCTCCGGGACAGGGATGAATCAGCCCCAGCATTTT
>-|TRBJ2-7|TRBV18|-
CASSPLTREGYF
TGTGCCAGCTCACCACTGACTAGAGAGGGGTACTTC
>-|TRBJ2-7|TRBV6-5|TRBD1
CASRRQGGYEQYF
TGTGCCAGCAGACGACAGGGTGGCTACGAGCAGTACTTC
>-|TRBJ2-7|TRBV6-5|TRBD2
CASSSFGGGSSYEQYF
TGTGCCAGCAGTTCCTTTGGCGGGGGGAGCTCCTACGAGCAGTACTTC
>-|TRBJ2-1|TRBV5-1|-
CASSLGMDPGKQFF
TGCGCCAGCAGCTTGGGGATGGACCCGGGAAAGCAGTTCTTC
>-|TRBJ2-5|TRBV27|TRBD2
CASSLYSGTSGSETQYF
TGTGCCAGCAGTCTATATTCCGGGACTAGCGGGAGTGAGACCCAGTACTTC
>-|TRBJ2-5|TRBV11-2|TRBD2
CASRMGLLQETQYF
TGTGCCAGCAGAATGGGACTACTCCAAGAGACCCAGTACTTC